This T cell receptor beta chain was recorded in a study of PD-1 blockade in classical Hodgkin lymphoma. On this clone: What it binds is unknown.

TCRdb's copy holds only in-frame clones and misses some; the assay was immunoSEQ multiplex PCR. The data show tens of thousands of clones, 71% seen once. Relapses following autologous stem cell transplantation were seen in all patients, with brentuximab vedotin exposure varying. This CDR3 has 14 residues. The germline CDR1 and CDR2 sequences are SGHAT and FQNNGV. The V and J ends lost 2 bases and 5 bases, in that order; junction bases with no gene match: 4. Whole-study results and caveats: According to reports, newly diagnosed patients had lower baseline TCR diversity than healthy donors, and relapsed/refractory patients had lower baseline TCR diversity still. Although disease activity or prior therapy may be involved, causes of the repertoire differences remain undefined. Complete responders entered with baseline diversity on par with newly diagnosed patients, the results showed.

This chain joins TRBV11-2 and TRBJ2-5; 8 nucleotides line up with TRBD1. The receptor was derived from a human donor with classical Hodgkin lymphoma. The material was peripheral blood mononuclear cells (PBMCs), obtained before the second cycle of nivolumab. The CDR3 loop reads CASSLIRGRETQYF. The CDR3 DNA sequence: TGTGCCAGCAGCTTAATCAGGGGGCGGGAGACCCAGTACTTC.